These 4 T cell receptor beta chains share one sample of origin, sequenced in a study of blood T cell repertoires in COVID-19. Clones were read by immunoSEQ multiplex PCR, and TCRdb kept only the in-frame ones, dropping some. The sample lists roughly 230,000 clones; approximately 84% were seen once. Input material: PBMCs or T cells enriched from blood (not recorded which). The receptors come from a man aged 50 or older who had recovered from COVID-19.

The CDR3 nucleotides read TGCGCCAGCAGCCCGACACTGAACACCGGGGAGCTGTTTTTT. Its translation: CASSPTLNTGELFF. The chain recombines TRBV5-1 with TRBJ2-2; D is unclear. The CDR3 consists of 14 residues. V lost 4 bases to trimming and J lost 1 base, with 8 bases between them. CDR1 SGHRS and CDR2 YFSETQ come from the germline V gene.

The V and J genes are TRBV3-1 (or the pseudogene TRBV3-2) and TRBJ2-7; D unresolved. The CDR3 is 14 residues long. V lost 4 bases and J lost 1, with 11 bases in between. Germline CDR1 and CDR2: LGHDT and YNNKEL (reference sequence). The CDR3 spells CASSPVGGSYEQYF. The CDR3 nucleotides are TGTGCCAGCAGCCCCGTCGGCGGATCCTACGAGCAGTACTTC.

The chain couples TRBV28 to TRBJ1-3; D is unclear. Trimming removed 3 bases from V and 4 bases from J, with 7 bases in between. Germline CDR1 reads MDHEN; CDR2 reads SYDVKM. The CDR3 is 13 amino acids. The CDR3 spells CASSFSAGNTIYF. As DNA, the CDR3 is TGTGCCAGCAGTTTCTCTGCGGGAAACACCATATATTTT. The full variable domain, in which reference TRBV28 and TRBJ1-3 provide the parts outside the CDR3, is DVKVTQSSRYLVKRTGEKVFLECVQDMDHENMFWYRQDPGLGLRLIYFSYDVKMKEKGDIPEGYSVSREKKERFSLILESASTNQTSMYLCASSFSAGNTIYFGEGSWLTVV.

The chain combines TRBV9 with TRBJ2-1; 10 bases match TRBD2. This CDR3 is built from 18 residues. J gave up 5 bases and V 0 bases, and 11 bases lay outside the gene matches. Germline V gene sequence: CDR1 SGDLS, CDR2 YYNGEE. CDR3 sequence: CASSVGSSGSQFHNEQFF. The CDR3 region has the DNA TGTGCCAGCAGCGTAGGGTCTAGCGGGAGCCAGTTCCACAATGAGCAGTTCTTC.